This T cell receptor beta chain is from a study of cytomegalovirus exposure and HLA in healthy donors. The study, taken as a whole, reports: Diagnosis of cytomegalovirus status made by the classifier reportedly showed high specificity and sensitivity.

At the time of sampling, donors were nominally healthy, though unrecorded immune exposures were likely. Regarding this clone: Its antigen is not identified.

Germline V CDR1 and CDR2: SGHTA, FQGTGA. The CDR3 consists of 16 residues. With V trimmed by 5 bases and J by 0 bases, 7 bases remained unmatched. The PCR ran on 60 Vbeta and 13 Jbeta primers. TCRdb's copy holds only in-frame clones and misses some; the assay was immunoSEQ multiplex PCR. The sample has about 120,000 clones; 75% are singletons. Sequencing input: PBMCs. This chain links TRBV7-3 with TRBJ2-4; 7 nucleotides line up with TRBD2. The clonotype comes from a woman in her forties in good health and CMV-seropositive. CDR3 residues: CASSRGGNIAKNIQYF. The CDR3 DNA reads TGTGCCAGCAGCAGGGGAGGGAATATAGCCAAAAACATTCAGTACTTC.